This T cell receptor (beta chain) emerged from a study of shared clonotypes between healthy human individuals. About the study: Aged 18 to 49, the donors were a couple of women and a few men.

V was clipped by 3 bases and J by 1 base, with 16 bases between them. This CDR3 contains 18 residues. CDR1 and CDR2 (germline): KGHSH, LQKENI. Genomic DNA from each subset was divided evenly over several immunoSEQ plates. The sorted-subset replicate PCRs were given about 200 ng DNA, which is approximately 30,000 T cell genomes. The table came from immunoSEQ multiplex PCR; TCRdb's copy has only in-frame clones and leaves some out. The sample yields some 900,000 clones, approximately 80% seen once. Study-wide findings and caveats: Only blood samples were collected, and tissue repertoires likely differ.

As regards this clone: Its specificity is unknown.

The sequence was obtained from a man younger than 35 in good health. The source material was memory CD4+ T cells sorted from blood. Subset defined: CD45RA-negative fraction. The rearrangement joins TRBV18 to TRBJ1-6; perhaps TRBD1 as D (6 bases). The CDR3 DNA reads as TGTGCCAGCTCACCGACAAGGCAGGGGTTTTCCTATAATTCACCCCTCCACTTT. This translates into CASSPTRQGFSYNSPLHF. Using reference TRBV18 and TRBJ1-6 for the parts outside the CDR3, the full variable domain is NAGVMQNPRHLVRRRGQEARLRCSPMKGHSHVYWYRQLPEEGLKFMVYLQKENIIDESGMPKERFSAEFPKEGPSILRIQQVVRGDSAAYFCASSPTRQGFSYNSPLHFGNGTRLTVT.